This T cell receptor (beta chain) was identified during a study of T-cell memory formation after mild COVID-19. The table lists this clonotype with many counts. With constant-segment primers, 5'RACE yielded cDNA libraries of TCR alpha and TCR beta that carried sample barcodes and UMIs. TCRdb itself ran the 5' RACE reads through MiXCR, one entry per CDR3 protein. The sample has about 320,000 distinct CDR3 sequences, 14% seen once. In germline, CDR1 is SGHRS, CDR2 YFSETQ. The CDR3 is made up of 16 amino acids. With 1 base clipped from V and 5 bases from J, the junction kept 8 bases outside the gene matches.

This TCR was sampled from a man between 18 and 35 years old who had mild COVID-19 (a few samples of this study predate the infection). Cell type and time point are not known. The sequencing sample was made of PBMCs or a T cell subset sorted from them (not recorded which). The chain recombines TRBV5-1 with TRBJ2-3; 9 bases map to TRBD2. The chain's CDR3 is CASSLRGGGGRDTQYF. CDR3 sequence (DNA): TGCGCCAGCAGCTTGCGCGGCGGGGGGGGCCGAGATACGCAGTATTTT. Complete variable domain (other parts from reference TRBV5-1 and TRBJ2-3): KAGVTQTPRYLIKTRGQQVTLSCSPISGHRSVSWYQQTPGQGLQFLFEYFSETQRNKGNFPGRFSGRQFSNSRSEMNVSTLELGDSALYLCASSLRGGGGRDTQYFGPGTRLTVL.